This T cell receptor (beta chain) was captured by sequencing in a study of identical twins. Whole-study findings and limits: Memory repertoires showed no such pattern, whereas abundant cord blood beta clonotypes carried fewer insertions.

This clonotype was seen a handful of times. Its antigen is not identified. Germline assignment: CDR1 PRHDT and CDR2 FYEKMQ (reference sequence). CDR3 length: 16 amino acids. V lost 2 bases and J lost 2, with 16 bases in between. MiXCR, run by TCRdb on the 5' RACE reads, gives a single entry per CDR3 protein. The top ten clones hold 13% to 15% of a sample with about 200,000 distinct CDR3 sequences, 6.5% of them seen once. Separately, the same data were catalogued under a study of T cells expressing NK-cell markers. This second report adds: Out of eight donors sequenced, seven tested HCMV-seropositive and the remaining one seronegative. In a handful of donors, dominant CD3+CD56+NKG2C+ clones formed about 1.0-7.0% of CD8+ cells. One observes that, in a handful of donors, these clonotypes were also the leading ones within the CD3+CD56-NKG2C+ fraction.

Sequencing was performed on CD8+ T cells sorted from blood. The origin of this receptor is a woman aged 18-35 years in good health. V gene TRBV13 combines with J gene TRBJ2-7; no definite D call. In DNA form, the CDR3 reads TGTGCCAGCAGCTTAAATGGTGGCGAGACCACCTACGAGCAGTACTTC. Translating it yields CASSLNGGETTYEQYF.